The clone carrying this T cell receptor (beta chain) has a single count. Assay: immunoSEQ multiplex PCR; the TCRdb copy retains only in-frame clones and omits some. The sample lists fewer than 150,000 clones; just over 70% were seen once. The V end lost 6 bases, the J end lost 8 bases, and 20 bases lay between the germline ends. CDR3 length: 15 amino acids. CDR1 SGHDT and CDR2 YYEEEE come from the germline V gene. The sample belongs to a study of blood T cell repertoires in COVID-19. Sample: peripheral blood. This receptor was obtained from a human donor with acute or convalescent COVID-19. The donor label of this sample is uncertain. This chain joins TRBV5-6 and TRBJ1-4; D perhaps matches TRBD1 (6 bases). In DNA form, the CDR3 reads TGTGCCAGCACGCTCGGGGGGGGCACCTGGGAAAAACTGTTTTTT. Translating it yields CASTLGGGTWEKLFF. Based on the CDR3 plus reference TRBV5-6 and TRBJ1-4, the full variable domain is DAGVTQSPTHLIKTRGQQVTLRCSPKSGHDTVSWYQQALGQGPQFIFQYYEEEERQRGNFPDRFSGHQFPNYSSELNVNALLLGDSALYLCASTLGGGTWEKLFFGSGTQLSVL.